One sample yielded the 9 T cell receptor beta chains listed below, sequenced in a study of technical replicates of blood from a handful of donors. Using immunoSEQ multiplex PCR, the repertoire was profiled, and TCRdb retains in-frame clones only, with some absent. The profile shows about 97,000 clones, about 95% of them singletons. The sample taken for sequencing was T cells isolated from PBMCs. These receptors were taken from a human donor in good health.

This clone occurred once. This chain connects TRBV18 to TRBJ2-5; 9 nucleotides line up with TRBD1. From germline, CDR1 is KGHSH and CDR2 LQKENI. V lost 6 bases, J lost 5 bases, and 13 bases stayed unmatched. CDR3 length: 16 amino acids. The CDR3 protein is CASSQTGTGLLETQYF. CDR3 nucleotides: TGTGCCAGCTCGCAGACAGGGACAGGGTTGTTGGAGACCCAGTACTTC.

The gene calls are TRBV10-2 and TRBJ2-6; 7 bases are a match to TRBD2. CDR3 size: 15 residues. Germline assignment: CDR1 WSHSY and CDR2 SAAADI. Losses at the gene ends were 8 bases for V and 0 bases for J; bases not matched to a gene: 4. CDR3 bases: TGCGCCAGCGGGGGGAGGGGCTCTGGGGCCAACGTCCTGACTTTC. The encoded protein is CASGGRGSGANVLTF.

This clone was counted once. The chain combines TRBV11-3 with TRBJ2-1; 10 nucleotides align to TRBD2. The CDR3 covers 15 residues. Looked up from germline, CDR1 is SGHNT and CDR2 is YENEEA. V trimming: 3 bases; J trimming: 3 bases; junction bases outside the gene matches: 2. This CDR3 reads CASSFPSGSYNEQFF. CDR3 DNA: TGTGCCAGCAGCTTCCCTAGCGGGAGCTACAATGAGCAGTTCTTC.

J is TRBJ1-1 and V is TRBV6-4, with D maybe TRBD1 (6 bases). The CDR3 extends over 13 amino acids. CDR1 is MRHNA and CDR2 is SNTAGT in the germline V gene. Deletions cut 6 bases from V and 3 bases from J, with 11 bases between. The CDR3 sequence: CASSEQGYTEAFF. In DNA form, the CDR3 reads TGTGCCAGCAGCGAACAGGGTTACACTGAAGCTTTCTTT.

The V and J genes are TRBV29-1 and TRBJ2-7; D might be TRBD2 (6 bases). The CDR3 loop spans 14 amino acids. V was trimmed by 4 bases and J by 2 bases, leaving 15 bases between them. The germline CDR1 and CDR2 sequences are SQVTM and ANQGSEA. As DNA, the CDR3 is TGCAGCGTTGGAGGTCTAGCGACCGCCTACGAGCAGTACTTC. It encodes CSVGGLATAYEQYF.

The genes are TRBV5-1 and TRBJ2-2, with a weak D call TRBD2 (6 bases). The V end was cut by 6 bases, the J end by 7 bases, with 19 bases between. The CDR3 is 15 amino acids. From germline, CDR1 is SGHRS and CDR2 YFSETQ. The CDR3 nucleotides are TGCGCCAGCACCCCAAGGGAGCTAGCGAGCGGGGAGCTGTTTTTT. This gives the protein CASTPRELASGELFF.

This sequence joins TRBV9 and TRBJ2-2; TRBD2 matches at 9 bases. Germline values: CDR1 SGDLS, CDR2 YYNGEE. V shed 4 bases and J 2 bases; nucleotides not matched to a gene: 6. The CDR3 is 16 amino acids. The CDR3 reads CASSPRTSVNTGELFF. The CDR3 coding sequence is TGTGCCAGCAGCCCTCGGACTAGCGTTAACACCGGGGAGCTGTTTTTT.

The chain has TRBV9 and TRBJ2-7; 8 bases are a match to TRBD1. Germline trimming cut 1 base from V and 2 bases from J; bases unmatched to any gene: 5. The CDR3 is 15 amino acids. Germline values: CDR1 SGDLS, CDR2 YYNGEE. The CDR3, as DNA: TGTGCCAGCAGCGTATCCGGGGGACAGGCCTACGAGCAGTACTTC. This translates into CASSVSGGQAYEQYF.

The chain recombines TRBV7-8 with TRBJ2-1; 9 nucleotides align to TRBD1. CDR3 length: 15 amino acids. Trimming took 2 bases from V and 6 from J; bases not matched to a gene: 5. CDR1 is SGHVS, CDR2 FQNEAQ, per germline. The CDR3 is CASSLRQGVLNEQFF. The CDR3 DNA follows: TGTGCCAGCAGCTTACGACAGGGGGTTCTCAATGAGCAGTTCTTC.